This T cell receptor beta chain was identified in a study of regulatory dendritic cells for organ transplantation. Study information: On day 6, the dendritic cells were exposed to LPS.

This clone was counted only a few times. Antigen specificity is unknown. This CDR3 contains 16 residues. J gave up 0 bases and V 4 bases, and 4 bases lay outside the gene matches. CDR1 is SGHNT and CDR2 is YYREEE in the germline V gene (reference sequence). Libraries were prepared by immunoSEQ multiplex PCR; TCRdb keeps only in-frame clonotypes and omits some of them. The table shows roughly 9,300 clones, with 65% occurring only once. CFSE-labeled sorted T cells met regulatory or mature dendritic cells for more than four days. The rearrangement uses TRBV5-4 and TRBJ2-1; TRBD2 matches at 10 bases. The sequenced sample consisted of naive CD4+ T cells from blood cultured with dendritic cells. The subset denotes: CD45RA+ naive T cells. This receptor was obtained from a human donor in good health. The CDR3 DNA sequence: TGTGCCAGCAGCCCCACTAGCGGGGTCTCCTACAATGAGCAGTTCTTC. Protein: CASSPTSGVSYNEQFF.